The 10 T cell receptor beta chains below all came from one sample that was sequenced in a study of T cell responses to AZD1222 COVID-19 vaccine. TCRdb keeps only in-frame clones here, not all; method: immunoSEQ multiplex PCR. The repertoire includes 180,000 or so clones, 85% to 95% of them detected once, and around 1% sits in the top ten. The source material was peripheral blood, sampled 28 days after the second dose of the MenACWY control vaccine. These receptors were obtained from an adult who received the MenACWY meningococcal vaccine as a control.

The chain is built from TRBV2 and TRBJ1-6; D not certain. The germline V gene has CDR1 SNHLY and CDR2 FYNNEI. This CDR3 spans 15 amino acids. V lost 4 bases to trimming and J lost 6 bases, with 13 bases between them. CDR3: CASSGPGGINSPLHF. The CDR3 DNA sequence: TGTGCCAGCAGTGGTCCAGGAGGGATTAATTCACCCCTCCACTTT.

The chain recombines TRBV27 with TRBJ1-5, with D uncertain. V was clipped by 7 bases and J by 1 base, with 11 bases between them. This CDR3 has 14 residues. The germline V gene encodes CDR1 MNHEY and CDR2 SMNVEV (reference sequence). CDR3 residues: CASKSGWSNQPQHF. CDR3 coding DNA: TGTGCCAGCAAGAGTGGCTGGAGCAATCAGCCCCAGCATTTT.

The V call is TRBV30, the J call TRBJ1-3, with D perhaps matching TRBD1 (5 bases). Germline V gene data show CDR1 as GTSNPN and CDR2 as SVGIG (reference sequence). V shed 1 base and J shed 0 bases, with 7 bases lying between them. The CDR3 is 14 amino acids. CDR3 bases: TGTGCCTGGAGTGAGACAGCCTCTGGAAACACCATATATTTT. Its translation: CAWSETASGNTIYF.

The chain recombines TRBV6-1 with TRBJ1-2; D remains unclear. From germline, CDR1 is MNHNS and CDR2 SASEGT. This CDR3 is built from 13 residues. V gave up 5 bases and J gave up 4 bases, with 11 bases separating them. CDR3 sequence: CASSYSTSYGYTF. The DNA for the CDR3 is TGTGCCAGCAGTTATTCAACCTCCTATGGCTACACCTTC.

The chain couples TRBV11-2 to TRBJ2-2, with TRBD2 matching 7 bases. The length of the CDR3 is 16 residues. The germline V gene encodes CDR1 SGHAT and CDR2 FQNNGV. V was pared by 1 base and J by 1 base, with 3 bases of the junction left unmatched. CDR3 region: CASSLAWGGNTGELFF. Here the CDR3 DNA reads TGTGCCAGCAGCTTAGCTTGGGGGGGGAACACCGGGGAGCTGTTTTTT.

The chain carries TRBV6-5 and TRBJ2-7; weak D call: TRBD1 (6 bases). The CDR3 length is 15 residues. V lost 6 bases, J lost 3 bases, and 18 bases lay in between. Germline-derived CDR1 and CDR2 are MNHEY and SVGAGI. CDR3 residues: CASSPTGIIFYEQYF. CDR3 nucleotides: TGTGCCAGCAGCCCGACAGGAATCATCTTCTACGAGCAGTACTTC.

J is TRBJ2-5 and V is TRBV19; D possibly corresponds to TRBD1 (6 bases). V gave up 0 bases and J gave up 5 bases, with 10 bases separating them. CDR1 is LNHDA and CDR2 is SQIVND in the germline V gene (reference sequence). This CDR3 has 14 amino acids. CDR3 DNA sequence: TGTGCCAGTAGTATAGATGGGACATCCGAGACCCAGTACTTC. This sequence encodes CASSIDGTSETQYF.

The V call is TRBV7-2, the J call TRBJ2-3; tentatively, D is TRBD1 (5 bases). This CDR3 region has 16 residues. V was trimmed by 5 bases and J by 1 base, leaving 16 bases between them. Germline values: CDR1 SGHTA, CDR2 FQGNSA. This chain's CDR3 is CASSPMGQVRTDTQYF. CDR3 coding DNA: TGTGCCAGCAGCCCCATGGGGCAGGTGCGCACAGATACGCAGTATTTT. The variable domain in full, completed from reference TRBV7-2 and TRBJ2-3, reads GAGVSQSPSNKVTEKGKDVELRCDPISGHTALYWYRQSLGQGLEFLIYFQGNSAPDKSGLPSDRFSAERTGGSVSTLTIQRTQQEDSAVYLCASSPMGQVRTDTQYFGPGTRLTVL.

The chain is built from TRBV6-5 and TRBJ2-3; 7 bases map to TRBD2. The CDR3 is 15 residues long. After removal of 2 bases from V and 4 bases from J, the junction contained 6 bases not matched to a gene. CDR1 and CDR2 (germline): MNHEY, SVGAGI. CDR3 bases: TGTGCCAGCAGTTACGGCCTAGCGGATTCAGATACGCAGTATTTT. This sequence encodes CASSYGLADSDTQYF.

The V and J genes are TRBV9 and TRBJ2-1; D is possibly TRBD2 (5 bases). CDR1 SGDLS and CDR2 YYNGEE come from the germline V gene. The CDR3 has 12 residues. V lost 3 bases, J lost 6 bases, and 7 bases lay in between. The CDR3: CASSGEGNEQFF. The CDR3 nucleotides read TGTGCCAGCAGCGGAGAGGGCAATGAGCAGTTCTTC.